This TCR beta chain appears in the sequencing data of a study of long-term antiretroviral therapy in people with HIV. Running of the v3.0 immunoSEQ assay took place at survey level. The data were produced by immunoSEQ multiplex PCR, yet TCRdb's version contains in-frame clones alone and is incomplete. Among approximately 20,000 clones listed, about 88% were seen once. The CDR3 has 18 residues. With 2 bases removed from V and 3 bases from J, the gap between germline ends came to 23 bases. The germline V gene has CDR1 SGHVS and CDR2 FNYEAQ. This clone occurred once. The material sequenced was unsorted PBMCs, taken 0.6 years after starting antiretroviral therapy. This clonotype originated in a man aged 55 to 69 with HIV. The genes are TRBV7-6 and TRBJ2-7; no firm D call. CDR3 coding DNA: TGTGCCAGCAGCTTAATCCTAACGACAACAAACTTTCGCTACGAGCAGTACTTC. It specifies CASSLILTTTNFRYEQYF.